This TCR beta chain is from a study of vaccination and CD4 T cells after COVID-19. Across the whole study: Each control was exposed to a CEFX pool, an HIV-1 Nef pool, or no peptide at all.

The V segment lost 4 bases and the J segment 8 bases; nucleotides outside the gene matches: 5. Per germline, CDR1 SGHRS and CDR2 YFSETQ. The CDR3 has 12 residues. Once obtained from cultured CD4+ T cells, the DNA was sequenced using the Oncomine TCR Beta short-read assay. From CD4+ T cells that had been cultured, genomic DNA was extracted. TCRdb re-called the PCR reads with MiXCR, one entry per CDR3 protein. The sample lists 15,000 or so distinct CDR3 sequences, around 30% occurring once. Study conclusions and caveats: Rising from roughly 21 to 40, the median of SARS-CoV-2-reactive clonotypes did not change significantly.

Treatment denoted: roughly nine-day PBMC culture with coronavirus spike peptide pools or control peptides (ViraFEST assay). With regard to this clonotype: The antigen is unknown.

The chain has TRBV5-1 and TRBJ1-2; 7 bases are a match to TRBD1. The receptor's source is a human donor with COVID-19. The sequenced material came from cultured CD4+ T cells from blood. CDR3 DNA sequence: TGCGCCAGCAGCCCTACAGGGGCCGGCTACACCTTC. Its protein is CASSPTGAGYTF.